The next 9 T cell receptor beta chains were all read from a single sample in a study of identical twins. TCRdb fed the 5' RACE reads into MiXCR, producing one record per CDR3 protein. The sample includes roughly 250,000 distinct CDR3 sequences, 7.5% of them seen just once. Separately, the same data were catalogued under a study of yellow fever vaccine responses in identical twins.

Sequencing was done on a sample of CD8+ T cells sorted from blood. These receptors were taken from a woman under 30 in good health.

This clonotype was found many times. The chain is built from TRBV20-1 and TRBJ2-3, with 11 bases aligning to TRBD2. The CDR3 has 17 residues. V shed 2 bases and J 3 bases; nucleotides not matched to a gene: 10. CDR1 DFQATT and CDR2 SNEGSKA come from the germline V gene (reference sequence). The CDR3 region has the DNA TGCAGTGCTAGACTTCAGCCGACTAGCGGGGATACAGATACGCAGTATTTT. Residues: CSARLQPTSGDTDTQYF.

The V and J genes are TRBV9 and TRBJ2-1, with TRBD2 matching 14 bases. The CDR3 runs to 13 residues. The V gene's germline CDR1 is SGDLS and CDR2 YYNGEE. With 7 bases clipped from V and 8 bases from J, the junction kept 2 bases outside the gene matches. CDR3 DNA: TGTGCCAGCGGGACTAGCGGGAGAGATGAGCAGTTCTTC. Amino acids: CASGTSGRDEQFF.

This chain joins TRBV7-7 and TRBJ2-2; D call uncertain. The CDR3 covers 13 residues. The ends were cut back, 2 bases at V and 6 bases at J, with 7 bases in the middle. From germline, CDR1 is SSHAT and CDR2 FNYEAQ (reference sequence). The DNA of the CDR3 is TGTGCCAGCAGCTTAAGCTCTGCCGGGGAGCTGTTTTTT. This translates into CASSLSSAGELFF.

The rearrangement links TRBV4-2 to TRBJ2-3, with 10 bases that match TRBD2. The CDR3 totals 19 residues. Per the germline V gene, CDR1 is LGHNA and CDR2 is YNFKEQ. V was clipped by 0 bases and J by 0 bases; unmatched bases: 9. CDR3 region: CASSQDNLAGVSSTDTQYF. The CDR3 DNA sequence: TGTGCCAGCAGCCAAGATAACCTAGCGGGGGTTTCTAGCACAGATACGCAGTATTTT.

The rearrangement joins TRBV9 to TRBJ2-7, with 9 positions matching TRBD2. V dropped 0 bases and J dropped 4; count of bases not matched to a gene: 2. Germline CDR1 is SGDLS and CDR2 is YYNGEE. The CDR3 runs 14 residues. The CDR3 DNA follows: TGTGCCAGCAGCGTAGCTAGCGGGGATTACGAGCAGTACTTC. It translates to CASSVASGDYEQYF.

The chain recombines TRBV3-1 with TRBJ2-1; 13 nucleotides line up with TRBD2. J was trimmed by 4 bases and V by 2 bases; bases with no gene match: 8. CDR3 length: 18 amino acids. Germline V lookup: CDR1 LGHDT, CDR2 YNNKEL (reference sequence). For the CDR3, the DNA is TGTGCCAGCAGCCAACGACTAGCGGGGGGAACAGTTTACAATGAGCAGTTCTTC. This encodes CASSQRLAGGTVYNEQFF.

This chain connects TRBV7-8 to TRBJ2-7; a weak D match, TRBD1 (6 bases). Germline values: CDR1 SGHVS, CDR2 FQNEAQ. CDR3 length: 13 amino acids. The germline V and J ends were trimmed by 1 base and 3 bases, with 7 bases remaining between them. The CDR3 sequence is CASSLGTVYEQYV. For the CDR3, the DNA is TGTGCCAGCAGCTTAGGGACAGTCTACGAGCAGTACGTC.

This clonotype has ten or more counts. V is TRBV5-1 and J is TRBJ2-7; unclear D gene. Per germline, CDR1 SGHRS and CDR2 YFSETQ. This CDR3 is built from 15 residues. The germline V and J ends were trimmed by 2 bases and 3 bases, with 15 bases remaining between them. The CDR3 spells CASSFKLLNRYEQYV. Written as DNA, the CDR3 is TGCGCCAGCAGCTTTAAACTACTTAATCGCTACGAGCAGTACGTC.

This clonotype has ten or more counts. The rearrangement joins TRBV11-2 to TRBJ2-1; D could derive from TRBD1 or TRBD2 (5 bases each). V was trimmed by 5 bases and J by 7 bases, leaving 15 bases between them. CDR3 length: 14 residues. CDR1 SGHAT and CDR2 FQNNGV come from the germline V gene. CDR3 residues: CASSHLGWGNEQFF. DNA of the CDR3: TGTGCCAGCAGCCACCTTGGGTGGGGGAATGAGCAGTTCTTC.